This T cell receptor (beta chain) came from a study of T-cell reconstitution after alpha-beta-depleted transplantation in children. The V gene lost 4 bases and the J gene lost 8 bases, with 3 bases spanning the gap. The CDR3 runs 10 residues. The germline V gene has CDR1 SEHNR and CDR2 FQNEAQ (reference sequence). Broader study findings: Some patients owed their high day-60 TCRbeta diversity to surviving recipient T cells and thymic progenitors. Several hundred graft clones that had expanded were reportedly the source of alpha-beta T cells about two months after transplant. It was newly produced T cells that mostly accounted for T-cell counts and diversity one year after transplant.

Unique molecular identifiers were incorporated when the TCRbeta library was constructed. MiXCR, run by TCRdb on the PCR reads, gives a single entry per CDR3 protein. The table has about 200,000 distinct CDR3 sequences, approximately 6.9% seen once. This clonotype occurred many times. No antigen is known for it. The specimen was PBMCs, collected before TCRalphabeta/CD19-depleted stem cell transplant. V and J are TRBV7-9 and TRBJ2-1; D is ambiguous. The source is a boy between 2 and 15 years old with acute lymphoblastic leukemia, due to receive a stem cell transplant. The CDR3 bases are TGTGCCAGCAGCTCCCATGAGCAGTTCTTC. Its protein is CASSSHEQFF.